A selection of T cell receptor beta chains follows, all from one sample in a study of blood T cell repertoires in COVID-19. TCRdb's copy holds only in-frame clones and misses some; the assay was immunoSEQ multiplex PCR. The table records fewer than 250,000 clones, 83% of them present only once. Sequences were obtained from PBMCs or T cells enriched from blood (not recorded which). These receptors were taken from a woman aged 40 to 50 who had been exposed to COVID-19. Each CDR3 is given with its conserved first and last residue. Each record gives: CDR3 DNA, CDR3 protein, D gene, J gene, V gene, CDR3 length, clone size. The D gene is left open where the match is weak. Clone size appears in some rows only: once, few, many, or a class for an expanded clone.

TGTGCCAGCAGTGACAATCCCGGGGGGACTGAAGCTTTCTTT CASSDNPGGTEAFF NA TRBJ1-1 TRBV25-1 14 NA
TGTGCCAGCAGCTCCGACAGGGGGCCTGGAAACACCATATATTTT CASSSDRGPGNTIYF TRBD1 TRBJ1-3 TRBV7-2 15 once
TGTGCCAGCAGGGAGGGACTAGCAATGGACATTCAGTACTTC CASREGLAMDIQYF TRBD2 TRBJ2-4 TRBV6-5 14 NA
TGTGCCAGCAGGACAGGGGGCGAGACAGATACGCAGTATTTT CASRTGGETDTQYF TRBD1 TRBJ2-3 TRBV6-6 14 NA
TGTGCCAGCAGCTTGGTCCGGGGGGGCGGCTACACCTTC CASSLVRGGGYTF NA TRBJ1-2 TRBV5-6 13 once
TGTGCCAGCAGTTCCAAGCGGGGCCCCCAAGAGACCCAGTACTTC CASSSKRGPQETQYF TRBD2 TRBJ2-5 TRBV5-4 15 NA
TGTGCCAGTAGTAACCCCTGGACAGTCTCTGGAAACACCATATATTTT CASSNPWTVSGNTIYF NA TRBJ1-3 TRBV19 16 NA
TGCGCCAGCAGCCTGGGACTAGACACAGATACGCAGTATTTT CASSLGLDTDTQYF TRBD2 TRBJ2-3 TRBV4-1 14 NA
TGTGCCAGCAGCCACGGGACTAGCGGGGACGAGCAGTACTTC CASSHGTSGDEQYF TRBD2 TRBJ2-7 TRBV7-9 14 NA
TGTGCCAGCAGCTTGGAGGGGGAAGAGACCCAGTACTTC CASSLEGEETQYF NA TRBJ2-5 TRBV5-6 13 NA
TGTGCCAGCAGTGAACTCCCCGGGGATCAGCCCCAGCATTTT CASSELPGDQPQHF NA TRBJ1-5 TRBV2 14 once
TGTGCCAGCAGCAAAGGGGGCGACACTGAAGCTTTCTTT CASSKGGDTEAFF TRBD1 TRBJ1-1 TRBV4-2 13 NA
TGTGCCAGCAGCTTAGTTAGCGGGGCCGCCTACGAGCAGTACTTC CASSLVSGAAYEQYF TRBD2 TRBJ2-7 TRBV7-8 15 once
TGTGCCAGCAGCTTAGAACGACAGGGGGCGAGAGAGACCCAGTACTTC CASSLERQGARETQYF TRBD1 TRBJ2-5 TRBV7-9 16 NA
TGTGCCAGCAGCTTCACTACAGGGGGCAGATCTGGAAACACCATATATTTT CASSFTTGGRSGNTIYF TRBD1 TRBJ1-3 TRBV7-2 17 NA
TGTGCCAGCAGCCAAGGACGGGAAAGAGAGCAGTACTTC CASSQGREREQYF NA TRBJ2-7 TRBV3-1/TRBV3-2 13 NA
TGTGCCAGCAGTGAATCTCAGCAGTTCTTC CASSESQQFF NA TRBJ2-1 TRBV2 10 NA
TGCGCCAGCAGCCCCCTATCGGGCTCCTACGAGCAGTACTTC CASSPLSGSYEQYF NA TRBJ2-7 TRBV5-1 14 NA
TGTGCCAGCAGCTTAGATCGGCAGGGGGTTGGGAATGAGCAGTTCTTC CASSLDRQGVGNEQFF TRBD1 TRBJ2-1 TRBV11-2 16 few
TGTGCCAGTAGCCGAACGGGGGGCGAAAACACCATATATTTT CASSRTGGENTIYF NA TRBJ1-3 TRBV19 14 NA
TGTGCCAGCAGCCAAGATTTTCCAGGGGGCTTTGGTGGCTACACCTTC CASSQDFPGGFGGYTF TRBD1 TRBJ1-2 TRBV4-2 16 few
TGCGCCAGCAGGGTGACAGGGGCGGGCACTGAAGCTTTCTTT CASRVTGAGTEAFF TRBD1 TRBJ1-1 TRBV5-1 14 NA
TGTGCCAGCAGTAGGGACAGGGTTAGGGATGGCACTGAAGCTTTCTTT CASSRDRVRDGTEAFF TRBD1 TRBJ1-1 TRBV2 16 NA
TGTGCTAGCAGCTTACGGGAAGACTCCTACAATGAGCAGTTCTTC CASSLREDSYNEQFF NA TRBJ2-1 TRBV7-7 15 NA
TGTGCCAGCTCGCCGACTAGCGGGGGTCCCTACGAGCAGTACTTC CASSPTSGGPYEQYF TRBD2 TRBJ2-7 TRBV18 15 NA
TGTGCCAGCGCCTCCACAGGGGGCGATACGCAGTATTTT CASASTGGDTQYF TRBD1 TRBJ2-3 TRBV7-3 13 NA
TGTGCCGCCTCGACAGGGGGAAACACCATATATTTT CAASTGGNTIYF TRBD1 TRBJ1-3 TRBV19 12 NA
TGTGCCAGCAGCCAAGAAGGGGCCTCCGATAATAATTCACCCCTCCACTTT CASSQEGASDNNSPLHF NA TRBJ1-6 TRBV4-2 17 NA
TGTGCCTGGAGTGTGGGACAGGGGGACACCTTC CAWSVGQGDTF TRBD1 TRBJ1-2 TRBV30 11 NA
TGCGCCAGCAGCTTGGGGTCGGGGACCTACGAGCAGTACTTC CASSLGSGTYEQYF NA TRBJ2-7 TRBV5-1 14 NA
TGCGCCAGCAGCTTCATAGCGGGCCCTAGCACAGATACGCAGTATTTT CASSFIAGPSTDTQYF TRBD2 TRBJ2-3 TRBV5-1 16 NA
TGTGCCAGCAGCTTACCTAGCGACAGTGAGCAGTTCTTC CASSLPSDSEQFF NA TRBJ2-1 TRBV11-3 13 NA
TGTGCCAGCAGTAGAGGTCCAGGGGGGCAATACGAGCAGTACTTC CASSRGPGGQYEQYF NA TRBJ2-7 TRBV2 15 once
TGTGCCAGCAGCCAAGATTCGGTAGGGGATGGCTACACCTTC CASSQDSVGDGYTF NA TRBJ1-2 TRBV3-1/TRBV3-2 14 NA
TGTGCCAGCAAATCGGGGAATCAGCCCCAGCATTTT CASKSGNQPQHF NA TRBJ1-5 TRBV19 12 NA
TGCGCCAGCAGCTCCGGAGACCTCGGTGGCTACACCTTC CASSSGDLGGYTF NA TRBJ1-2 TRBV5-1 13 NA
TGTGCCAGCTCAGAACAGGACTACGAGCAGTACTTC CASSEQDYEQYF NA TRBJ2-7 TRBV18 12 NA
TGTGCCAGCAGCTTACAGGGGATTTTCAATGAGCAGTTCTTC CASSLQGIFNEQFF NA TRBJ2-1 TRBV7-2 14 NA
TGTGCCAGCAGGGGGGACAGGGTCTATCAGCCCCAGCATTTT CASRGDRVYQPQHF TRBD1 TRBJ1-5 TRBV2 14 NA
TGTGCCAGCAGGGAGACTAGCGGGGGGGAAGAGACCCAGTACTTC CASRETSGGEETQYF TRBD2 TRBJ2-5 TRBV2 15 NA
TGTGCCAGCAGACAGCGGGGGAGCACAGATACGCAGTATTTT CASRQRGSTDTQYF TRBD2 TRBJ2-3 TRBV27 14 NA
TGTGCCAGCAGCGTAGATTTGCGGGGGCCCCTGGGGGAGCAGTTCTTC CASSVDLRGPLGEQFF NA TRBJ2-1 TRBV9 16 NA
TGTGCCAGCAGCGCAATCAGGGGGAACACTGAAGCTTTCTTT CASSAIRGNTEAFF NA TRBJ1-1 TRBV13 14 NA
TGTGCCAGCAGCTACAACCAAGAGACCCAGTACTTC CASSYNQETQYF NA TRBJ2-5 TRBV7-9 12 NA
TGTGCCATCAAGGGACAGGGGTCTAACACCGGGGAGCTGTTTTTT CAIKGQGSNTGELFF TRBD1 TRBJ2-2 TRBV10-3 15 NA
TGTGCCATCAGTGGGGGTCGGGGAAATCAGCCCCAGCATTTT CAISGGRGNQPQHF NA TRBJ1-5 TRBV10-3 14 NA
TGTGCCAGCAGTAAAGGGCGGGAGGCTGAAAAACTGTTTTTT CASSKGREAEKLFF NA TRBJ1-4 TRBV2 14 few
TGTGCCAGCAGCGCCGGGGGTCCCACTGAAGCTTTCTTT CASSAGGPTEAFF NA TRBJ1-1 TRBV7-2 13 NA
TGCGCCAGCAGCCCCGGGACTAGCGGGTTATACAATGAGCAGTTCTTC CASSPGTSGLYNEQFF TRBD2 TRBJ2-1 TRBV5-1 16 NA
TGTGCCAGTAGTATACTTGCGGGGGTGGGGAATGAGCAGTTCTTC CASSILAGVGNEQFF TRBD2 TRBJ2-1 TRBV19 15 NA
TGTGCCAGTTCAACCGGGACAGGGGTCGGAAACACCATATATTTT CASSTGTGVGNTIYF TRBD1 TRBJ1-3 TRBV19 15 NA
TGTGCCAGCAGCTTACTAGCGGGGGGGCCCTACGAGCAGTACTTC CASSLLAGGPYEQYF TRBD2 TRBJ2-7 TRBV7-3 15 few
TGTGCCATCAGTGAGTCGAGTTACGAGCAGTACTTC CAISESSYEQYF NA TRBJ2-7 TRBV10-3 12 NA
TGTGCCAGCAGCCAAGGGGTAGGGACAGGCTTAAATACGCAGTATTTT CASSQGVGTGLNTQYF TRBD1 TRBJ2-3 TRBV3-1/TRBV3-2 16 few
TGTGCCAGCAGGACGGCAGGGACAGGGGAATCAAATACGCAGTATTTT CASRTAGTGESNTQYF TRBD1 TRBJ2-3 TRBV6-6 16 NA